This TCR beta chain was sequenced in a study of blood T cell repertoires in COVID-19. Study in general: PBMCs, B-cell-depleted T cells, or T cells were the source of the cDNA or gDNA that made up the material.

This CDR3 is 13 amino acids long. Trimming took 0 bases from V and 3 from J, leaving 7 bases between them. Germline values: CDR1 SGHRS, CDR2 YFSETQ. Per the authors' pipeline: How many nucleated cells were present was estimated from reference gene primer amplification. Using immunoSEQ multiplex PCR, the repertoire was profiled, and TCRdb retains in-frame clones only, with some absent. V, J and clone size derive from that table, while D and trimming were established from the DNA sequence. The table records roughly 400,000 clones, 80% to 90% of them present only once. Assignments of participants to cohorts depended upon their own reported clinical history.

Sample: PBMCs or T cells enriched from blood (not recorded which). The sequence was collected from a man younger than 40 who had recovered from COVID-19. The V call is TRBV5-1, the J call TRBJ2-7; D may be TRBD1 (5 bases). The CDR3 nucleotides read TGCGCCAGCAGCTTGGTTCAGGGCTACGAGCAGTACTTC. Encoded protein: CASSLVQGYEQYF.